The rows below give T cell receptor beta chains drawn from one sample of a study of shared clonotypes between healthy human individuals. Profiling relied on immunoSEQ multiplex PCR, and the TCRdb table lists in-frame clones only, not all of them. The table includes 2 million or so clones, 95% detected once. Input material: naive CD4+ T cells sorted from blood. Receptors were obtained from a man between 18 and 35 years old in good health. Each CDR3 is given with its conserved first and last residue. The D gene is left open where the match is weak. Expanded clones are given a class, and other clones once, few, many or no size at all.

>TRBJ2-7|TRBV10-2|.|.
TGCGCCAGCAGTGGTACAGGTCACTCCTACGAGCAGTACTTC
CASSGTGHSYEQYF
>TRBJ2-2|TRBV7-9|TRBD1|.
TGTGCGACCAGAGCAGGGACAGGGTCCGGGGAGCTGTTTTTT
CATRAGTGSGELFF
>TRBJ2-7|TRBV6-6|TRBD2|.
TGTGCCAGCAGTTACTATCAAGCGGGGGGGCCCTACGAGCAGTACTTC
CASSYYQAGGPYEQYF
>TRBJ1-1|TRBV7-2|.|.
TGTGCCAGCAGCTTAGAGTGGCAGGGCAACACTGAAGCTTTCTTT
CASSLEWQGNTEAFF
>TRBJ2-2|TRBV10-1|TRBD1|.
TGCGCCAGCAGCCCATCTTTGGGGACAGGGGGTGGCGGGGAGCTGTTTTTT
CASSPSLGTGGGGELFF
>TRBJ2-1|TRBV18|.|.
TGTGCCAGCTCACCAGTCGTCAGCTCCTACAATGAGCAGTTCTTC
CASSPVVSSYNEQFF
>TRBJ2-2|TRBV11-2|.|.
TGCGCCAGCAACTTCGTGGGCAGAGGAGGGACCGGGGAGCTGTTTTTT
CASNFVGRGGTGELFF
>TRBJ1-4|TRBV10-3|.|.
TGTGCCATCAGCTCGGACAGTGAAAAACTGTTTTTT
CAISSDSEKLFF
>TRBJ2-7|TRBV13|.|.
TGTGCCAGCAGTGTAGTTAAAACGGAGCAGTACTTC
CASSVVKTEQYF
>TRBJ2-7|TRBV5-1|TRBD1|once
TGCGCCAGCAGCTTGTTACAGGGGGCCTCGAGTAACGAGCAGTACTTC
CASSLLQGASSNEQYF
>TRBJ1-3|TRBV10-3|TRBD1|once
TGTGCCATCAGTGAGTTACAGGGGGGACCTGGAAACACCATATATTTT
CAISELQGGPGNTIYF
>TRBJ2-5|TRBV29-1|.|.
TGCAGCGTTAAGACAGCTCCACAAGAGACCCAGTACTTC
CSVKTAPQETQYF
>TRBJ1-5|TRBV19|TRBD1|.
TGTGCCAGCCTACAGGGGTTCAATCAGCCCCAGCATTTT
CASLQGFNQPQHF